The 6 T cell receptor beta chains in this list originate from one sample, sequenced in a study of T cell responses to AZD1222 COVID-19 vaccine. The data were produced by immunoSEQ multiplex PCR, yet TCRdb's version contains in-frame clones alone and is incomplete. This table holds tens of thousands of clones, 85% found once. The source was peripheral blood, collected on day 0 of AZD1222 vaccination. These receptors were taken from an adult in good health.

This rearrangement joins TRBV7-8 to TRBJ2-7; possibly TRBD1 for D (6 bases). Germline V gives CDR1 SGHVS, CDR2 FQNEAQ. Trimming removed 5 bases at V and 0 bases at J, with 14 bases between. This CDR3 region has 15 residues. This chain's CDR3 is CASSHRTVSSYEQYF. The CDR3 DNA is TGTGCCAGCAGCCACAGGACAGTTAGCTCCTACGAGCAGTACTTC.

This clone was seen repeatedly, ten times or more. V is TRBV27 and J is TRBJ1-1; 11 bases fit TRBD1. CDR1 is MNHEY and CDR2 is SMNVEV in the germline V gene (reference sequence). The CDR3 extends over 12 amino acids. V trimming: 8 bases; J trimming: 7 bases; junction bases outside the gene matches: 3. The CDR3 bases are TGTGCCAGCGGACAGGGGGCGTTTGAAGCTTTCTTT. Translated: CASGQGAFEAFF.

A single count supports this clone. The CDR3 is CASSLTGGNQPQHF. The CDR3 coding sequence is TGTGCCAGCAGCTTAACCGGGGGGAATCAGCCCCAGCATTTT. This chain links TRBV11-1 with TRBJ1-5; possibly TRBD1 for D (5 bases). The germline V gene encodes CDR1 SGHAT and CDR2 FQDESV (reference sequence). The CDR3 extends over 14 amino acids. The V end was cut by 2 bases, the J end by 4 bases, with 9 bases between.

Remarks on this clone: This clone may be a read error of a much larger clone one base away. The identical CDR3 is also encoded by other nucleotide sequences in the sample. In DNA, the CDR3 is TGTGCTAGCACCGAAGGGGTGGCCAAAAACATTCAGTACTTC. Translated: CASTEGVAKNIQYF. The rearrangement joins TRBV6-5 to TRBJ2-4, with D maybe TRBD1 (5 bases). This CDR3 spans 14 amino acids. Germline V gene sequence: CDR1 MNHEY, CDR2 SVGAGI.

This sequence joins TRBV28 and TRBJ2-7; 9 bases align to TRBD1. J gave up 3 bases and V 3 bases, and 9 bases lay outside the gene matches. Per the germline V gene, CDR1 is MDHEN and CDR2 is SYDVKM. The CDR3 is 16 amino acids. CDR3 nucleotides: TGTGCCAGCAGTTTGACGGGACAGGGAACGATCTACGAGCAGTACTTC. This translates into CASSLTGQGTIYEQYF.

The rearrangement uses TRBV5-1 and TRBJ1-2; D perhaps matches TRBD1 (6 bases). The CDR3 spans 15 residues. CDR1 is SGHRS, CDR2 YFSETQ, per germline. V dropped 0 bases and J dropped 0 bases, with 9 bases sitting between them. The CDR3 here is CASSLVRGPNYGYTF. CDR3 DNA: TGCGCCAGCAGCTTGGTTCGGGGGCCTAACTATGGCTACACCTTC.